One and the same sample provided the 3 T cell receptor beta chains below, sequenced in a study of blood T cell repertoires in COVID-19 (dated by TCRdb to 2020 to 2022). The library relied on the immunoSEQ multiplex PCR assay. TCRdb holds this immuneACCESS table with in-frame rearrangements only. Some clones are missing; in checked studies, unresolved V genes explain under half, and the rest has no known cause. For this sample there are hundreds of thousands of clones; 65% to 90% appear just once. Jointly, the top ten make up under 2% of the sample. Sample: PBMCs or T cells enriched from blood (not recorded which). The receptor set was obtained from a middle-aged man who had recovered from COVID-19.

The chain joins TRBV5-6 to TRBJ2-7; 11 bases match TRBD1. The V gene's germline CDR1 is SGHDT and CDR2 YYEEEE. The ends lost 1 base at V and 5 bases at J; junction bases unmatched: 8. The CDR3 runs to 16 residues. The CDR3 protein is CASSLWTGGASNEQYF. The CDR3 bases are TGTGCCAGCAGCTTGTGGACAGGGGGCGCTTCCAACGAGCAGTACTTC.

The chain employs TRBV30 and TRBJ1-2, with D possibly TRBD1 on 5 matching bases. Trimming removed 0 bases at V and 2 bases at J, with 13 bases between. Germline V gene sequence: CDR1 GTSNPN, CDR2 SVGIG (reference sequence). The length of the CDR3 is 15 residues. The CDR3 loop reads CAWSVQRQPNYGYTF. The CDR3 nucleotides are TGTGCCTGGAGTGTACAAAGACAGCCGAACTATGGCTACACCTTC.

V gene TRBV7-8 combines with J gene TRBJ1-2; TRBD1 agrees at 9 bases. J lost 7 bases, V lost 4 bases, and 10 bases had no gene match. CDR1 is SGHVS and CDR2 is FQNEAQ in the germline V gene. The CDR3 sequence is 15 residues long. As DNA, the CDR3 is TGTGCCAGCAGCTCATATTCCGGGACAGGGTTTGGCTACACCTTC. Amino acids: CASSSYSGTGFGYTF.